Listed here is a single TCR beta chain. The treatment here: oral pan-JAK inhibitor, 5-10 mg twice daily. The junction had 9 bases not matched to a gene; V was cut back by 5 bases and J by 4 bases. In germline, CDR1 is SGHAT, CDR2 FQNNGV. The CDR3 length is 15 residues. This sample was included in a study of CD8+ T cells in alopecia areata. Across the whole study: The drug, tofacitinib, lasted 6 to 18 months, followed by 6 months off drug.

Once RNA had been extracted, it was reverse transcribed into cDNA to act as the sequencing template. TCRdb keeps only in-frame clones here, not all; method: immunoSEQ multiplex PCR. The data contain 130,000 or so clones, about 88% of them singletons. This TCR was recovered from a human donor with alopecia areata. The specimen comprised CD8+ T cells sorted from blood, sampled at week 4, from a patient treated with tofacitinib. The chain is built from TRBV11-2 and TRBJ2-7; 9 bases are shared with TRBD1. CDR3 nucleotides: TGTGCCAGCAGCCCGGACAGGGGCAACCGTTACGAGCAGTACTTC. This encodes CASSPDRGNRYEQYF. The variable domain in full, with the rest retrieved from reference TRBV11-2 and TRBJ2-7, is EAGVAQSPRYKIIEKRQSVAFWCNPISGHATLYWYQQILGQGPKLLIQFQNNGVVDDSQLPKDRFSAERLKGVDSTLKIQPAKLEDSAVYLCASSPDRGNRYEQYFGPGTRLTVT.